This TCR beta chain was profiled in a study of T cell responses to AZD1222 COVID-19 vaccine. The CDR3 extends over 15 amino acids. Produced via immunoSEQ multiplex PCR; TCRdb's table is partial and in-frame only. The table has tens of thousands of clones, around 84% seen once; the top ten hold 9.5% to 13%. This clone came up once. This TCR was recovered from an adult in good health. The chain uses TRBV21-1 and TRBJ2-2; TRBD1, the table's D call, was not compared with the DNA. TRBV21-1 is labeled a pseudogene. The starting material was peripheral blood, obtained on day 0 of AZD1222 vaccination. The chain's CDR3 is CASSPGYDSTGELFF. The CDR3 nucleotides read TGTGCCAGCAGCCCCGGTTATGACAGTACCGGGGAGCTGTTTTTT.